Following are 9 T cell receptor beta chains from one sample sequenced in a study of T cell repertoires in cytomegalovirus infection. One entry per CDR3 protein, called by TCRdb with MiXCR from the reads. Of some 680,000 distinct CDR3 sequences listed, roughly a third are singletons. Sequencing input: PBMCs. The source of these receptors is a human donor in good health (CMV status not recorded). Some clones in this sample may be carry-over from other donors' samples.

This chain joins TRBV11-3 and TRBJ1-1; D might be TRBD1 (5 bases). The CDR3 consists of 14 residues. Germline V gene lookup returns CDR1 SGHNT and CDR2 YENEEA. V was shortened by 4 bases and J by 1 base, with 10 bases between the two germline ends. In DNA form, the CDR3 reads TGTGCCAGCAGCTCGGGACGCACGAACACTGAAGCTTTCTTT. Translation: CASSSGRTNTEAFF.

The chain carries TRBV20-1 and TRBJ2-4, with a possible D match to TRBD2 (6 bases). CDR1 and CDR2 from the germline V gene are DFQATT and SNEGSKA (reference sequence). There are 14 residues in the CDR3. V was trimmed by 3 bases and J by 2 bases, leaving 11 bases between them. CDR3 nucleotide sequence: TGCAGTGCTAGCGGGAGAGTTACCAAAAACATTCAGTACTTC. Amino acids: CSASGRVTKNIQYF.

This clonotype showed up many times. The rearrangement joins TRBV7-8 to TRBJ2-7; D unclear. V gave up 5 bases and J gave up 1 base, with 6 bases separating them. Germline loops: CDR1 SGHVS, CDR2 FQNEAQ. The CDR3 runs to 12 residues. This chain's CDR3 is CASSPHSYEQYF. The CDR3, as DNA: TGTGCCAGCAGCCCCCATTCCTACGAGCAGTACTTC.

This clonotype was counted ten times or more. The chain uses TRBV27 and TRBJ1-3; no definite D call. From germline, CDR1 is MNHEY and CDR2 SMNVEV (reference sequence). This CDR3 contains 12 residues. Trimming removed 2 bases at V and 4 bases at J, with 3 bases between. This CDR3 is CASSLPGNTIYF. DNA of the CDR3: TGTGCCAGCAGTTTACCGGGAAACACCATATATTTT.

In this sample, this clonotype turned up a few times. This chain joins TRBV7-2 and TRBJ1-2, with D possibly matching TRBD1 (5 bases). The V end lost 5 bases, the J end lost 7 bases, and 17 bases lay between the germline ends. Germline V gene lookup returns CDR1 SGHTA and CDR2 FQGNSA. The CDR3 consists of 14 residues. CDR3 in DNA: TGTGCCAGCAGCCAGTGGGCGGGGGGTAGTGGCTACACCTTC. Amino acids: CASSQWAGGSGYTF.

This clonotype was found a few times. The rearrangement joins TRBV6-5 to TRBJ1-1, with D tentatively TRBD1 (6 bases). This CDR3 spans 18 amino acids. CDR1 and CDR2 from the germline V gene are MNHEY and SVGAGI. The germline V and J ends were trimmed by 7 bases and 4 bases, with 28 bases remaining between them. The CDR3 is CASKRPRTDSRGGTEAFF. CDR3 nucleotide sequence: TGTGCCAGCAAGAGACCACGGACAGACTCCAGGGGAGGCACTGAAGCTTTCTTT.

The rearrangement joins TRBV4-2 to TRBJ2-1; 12 bases fit TRBD2. With 0 bases clipped from V and 4 bases from J, the junction kept 7 bases outside the gene matches. Germline V CDR1 and CDR2: LGHNA, YNFKEQ. The CDR3 is 18 amino acids. Here the CDR3 reads CASSQESTSGGYYNEQFF. CDR3 in DNA: TGTGCCAGCAGCCAAGAGTCAACTAGCGGGGGGTATTACAATGAGCAGTTCTTC.

This clonotype was found a few times. The CDR3 protein is CSARELLEGEQYF. CDR3 DNA: TGCAGTGCTAGAGAATTGCTAGAGGGCGAGCAGTACTTC. The chain is built from TRBV20-1 and TRBJ2-7; TRBD2 might be the D (5 bases). The CDR3 is made up of 13 amino acids. Trimming pared 0 bases from V and 6 bases from J, leaving 12 bases between. Germline V gives CDR1 DFQATT, CDR2 SNEGSKA (reference sequence).

This sequence joins TRBV23-1 and TRBJ2-4; D possibly corresponds to TRBD2 (6 bases). TRBV23-1 is identified as an open reading frame with a role that is uncertain. The CDR3 is 13 amino acids. V lost 6 bases to trimming and J lost 13 bases, with 19 bases between them. The CDR3: CASRQGTALKQYF. Written as DNA, the CDR3 is TGCGCCAGCAGACAAGGGACTGCCCTCAAGCAGTACTTC.